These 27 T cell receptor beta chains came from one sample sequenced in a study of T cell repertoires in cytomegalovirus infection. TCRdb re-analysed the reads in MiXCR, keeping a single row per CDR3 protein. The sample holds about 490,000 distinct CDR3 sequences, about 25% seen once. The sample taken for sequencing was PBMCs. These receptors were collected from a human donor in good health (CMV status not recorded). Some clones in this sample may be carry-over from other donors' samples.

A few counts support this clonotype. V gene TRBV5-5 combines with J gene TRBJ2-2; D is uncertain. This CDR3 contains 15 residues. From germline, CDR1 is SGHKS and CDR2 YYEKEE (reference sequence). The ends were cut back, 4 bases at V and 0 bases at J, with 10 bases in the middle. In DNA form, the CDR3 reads TGTGCCAGCAGCCAGGTTAACGCGAACACCGGGGAGCTGTTTTTT. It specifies CASSQVNANTGELFF.

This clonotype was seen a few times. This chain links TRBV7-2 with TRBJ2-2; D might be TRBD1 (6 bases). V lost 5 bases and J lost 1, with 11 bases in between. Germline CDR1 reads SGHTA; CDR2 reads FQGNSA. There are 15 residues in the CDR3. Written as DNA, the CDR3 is TGTGCCAGCAGCCTACAGGGCCTGAACACCGGGGAGCTGTTTTTT. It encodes CASSLQGLNTGELFF.

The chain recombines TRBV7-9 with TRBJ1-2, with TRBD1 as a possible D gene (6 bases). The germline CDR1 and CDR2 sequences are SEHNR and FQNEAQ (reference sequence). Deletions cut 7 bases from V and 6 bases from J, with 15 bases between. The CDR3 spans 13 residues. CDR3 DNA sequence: TGTGCCAGCATATCAGGGGAGGCGGATGGCTACACCTTC. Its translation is CASISGEADGYTF.

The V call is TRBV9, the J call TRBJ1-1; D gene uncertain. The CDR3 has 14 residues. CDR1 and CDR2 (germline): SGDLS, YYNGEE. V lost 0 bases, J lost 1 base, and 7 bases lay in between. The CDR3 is CASSVDGPNTEAFF. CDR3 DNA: TGTGCCAGCAGCGTAGACGGGCCGAACACTGAAGCTTTCTTT.

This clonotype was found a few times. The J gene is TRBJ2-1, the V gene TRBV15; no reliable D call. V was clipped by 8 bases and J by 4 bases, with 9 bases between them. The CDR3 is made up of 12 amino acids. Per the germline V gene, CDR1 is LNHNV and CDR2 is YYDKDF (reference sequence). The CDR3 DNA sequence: TGTGCCACCGGAGCAGAGTACAATGAGCAGTTCTTC. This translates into CATGAEYNEQFF.

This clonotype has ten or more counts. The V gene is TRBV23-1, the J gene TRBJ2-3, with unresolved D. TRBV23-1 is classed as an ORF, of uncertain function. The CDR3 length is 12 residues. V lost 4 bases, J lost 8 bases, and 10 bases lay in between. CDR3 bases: TGCGCCAGCAGTCCCTTCATGGCTACGCAGTATTTT. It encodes CASSPFMATQYF.

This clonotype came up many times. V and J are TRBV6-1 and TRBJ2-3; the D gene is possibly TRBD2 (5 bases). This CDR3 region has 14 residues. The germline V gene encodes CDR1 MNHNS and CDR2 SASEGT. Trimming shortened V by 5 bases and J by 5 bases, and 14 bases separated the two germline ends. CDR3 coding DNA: TGTGCCAGCAGTCCCGGAGGCCCCAGAGATACGCAGTATTTT. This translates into CASSPGGPRDTQYF.

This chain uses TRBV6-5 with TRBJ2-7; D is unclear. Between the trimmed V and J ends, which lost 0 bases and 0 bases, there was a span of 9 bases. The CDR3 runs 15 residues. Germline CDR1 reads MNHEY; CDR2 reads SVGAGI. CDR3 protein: CASSYSNPASYEQYV. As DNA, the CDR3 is TGTGCCAGCAGTTACTCGAATCCCGCCTCCTACGAGCAGTACGTC.

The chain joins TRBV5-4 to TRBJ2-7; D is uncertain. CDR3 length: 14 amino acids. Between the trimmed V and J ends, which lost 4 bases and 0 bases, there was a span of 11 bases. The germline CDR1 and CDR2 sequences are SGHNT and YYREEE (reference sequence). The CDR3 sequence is CASSVGPTSYEQYF. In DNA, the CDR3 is TGTGCCAGCAGCGTCGGGCCTACCTCCTACGAGCAGTACTTC. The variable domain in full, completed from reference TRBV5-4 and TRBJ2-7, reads ETGVTQSPTHLIKTRGQQVTLRCSSQSGHNTVSWYQQALGQGPQFIFQYYREEENGRGNFPPRFSGLQFPNYSSELNVNALELDDSALYLCASSVGPTSYEQYFGPGTRLTVT.

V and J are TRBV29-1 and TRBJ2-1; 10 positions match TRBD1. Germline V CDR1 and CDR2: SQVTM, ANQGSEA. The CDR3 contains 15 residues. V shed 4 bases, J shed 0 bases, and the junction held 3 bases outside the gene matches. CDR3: CSVGQGASSYNEQFF. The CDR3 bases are TGCAGCGTTGGACAGGGGGCTAGCTCCTACAATGAGCAGTTCTTC.

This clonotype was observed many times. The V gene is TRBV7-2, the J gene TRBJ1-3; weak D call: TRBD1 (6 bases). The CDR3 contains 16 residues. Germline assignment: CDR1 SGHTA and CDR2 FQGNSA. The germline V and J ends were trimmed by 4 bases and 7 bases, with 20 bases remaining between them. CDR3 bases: TGTGCCAGCAGCTACAGGGCACGGTCGAACCTTAACACCATATATTTT. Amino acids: CASSYRARSNLNTIYF.

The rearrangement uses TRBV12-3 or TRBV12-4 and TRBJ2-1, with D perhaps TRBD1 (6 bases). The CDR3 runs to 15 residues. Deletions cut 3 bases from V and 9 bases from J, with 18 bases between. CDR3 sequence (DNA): TGTGCCAGCAGTTTTGACAGGCAAGGATGGGTTGAGCAGTTCTTC. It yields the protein CASSFDRQGWVEQFF.

As DNA, the CDR3 is TGCGCCAGCAGCCAAGAAGTCCAAGGGCCCACCTATGGCTACACCTTC. This sequence encodes CASSQEVQGPTYGYTF. This chain connects TRBV4-1 to TRBJ1-2; the D is unclear. With 0 bases removed from V and 4 bases from J, the gap between germline ends came to 15 bases. The CDR3 length is 16 residues. Looked up from germline, CDR1 is MGHRA and CDR2 is YSYEKL.

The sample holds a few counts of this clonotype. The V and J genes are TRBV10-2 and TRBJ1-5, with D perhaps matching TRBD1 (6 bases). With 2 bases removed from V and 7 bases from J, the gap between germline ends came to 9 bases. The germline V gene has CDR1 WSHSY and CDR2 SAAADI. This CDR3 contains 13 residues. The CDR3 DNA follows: TGCGCCAGCAGTGAGACAGGGAGGCAGCCCCAGCATTTT. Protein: CASSETGRQPQHF.

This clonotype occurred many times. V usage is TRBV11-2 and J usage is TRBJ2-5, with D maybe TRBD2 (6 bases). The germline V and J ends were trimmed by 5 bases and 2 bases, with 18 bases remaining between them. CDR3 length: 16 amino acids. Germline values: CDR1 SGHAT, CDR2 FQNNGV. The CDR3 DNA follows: TGTGCCAGCAGCACAGCCGGTAGCGGAGGACAAGAGACCCAGTACTTC. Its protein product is CASSTAGSGGQETQYF.

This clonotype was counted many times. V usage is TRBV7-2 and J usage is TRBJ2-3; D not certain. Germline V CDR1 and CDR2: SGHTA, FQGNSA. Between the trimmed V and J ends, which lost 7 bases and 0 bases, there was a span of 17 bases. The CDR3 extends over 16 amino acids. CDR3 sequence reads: CASTDTEYGSTDTQYF. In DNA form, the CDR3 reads TGTGCCAGCACCGATACCGAATACGGGAGCACAGATACGCAGTATTTT.

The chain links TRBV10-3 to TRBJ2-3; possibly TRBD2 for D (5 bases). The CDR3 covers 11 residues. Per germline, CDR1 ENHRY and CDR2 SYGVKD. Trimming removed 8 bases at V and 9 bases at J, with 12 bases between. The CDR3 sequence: CAIGVGETQYF. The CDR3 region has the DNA TGTGCCATCGGAGTCGGGGAAACGCAGTATTTT.

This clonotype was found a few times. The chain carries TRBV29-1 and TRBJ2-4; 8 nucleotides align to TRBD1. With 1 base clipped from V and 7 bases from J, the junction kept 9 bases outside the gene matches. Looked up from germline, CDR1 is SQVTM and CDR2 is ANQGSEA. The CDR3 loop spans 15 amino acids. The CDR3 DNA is TGCAGCGTTGAAGCAATGGACAGGGTGAGGAACATTCAGTACTTC. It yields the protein CSVEAMDRVRNIQYF.

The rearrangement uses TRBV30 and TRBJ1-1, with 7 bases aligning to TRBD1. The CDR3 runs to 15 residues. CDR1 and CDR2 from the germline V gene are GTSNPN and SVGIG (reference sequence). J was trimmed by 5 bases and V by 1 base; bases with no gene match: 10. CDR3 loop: CAWSARQGRLTEAFF. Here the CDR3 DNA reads TGTGCCTGGAGTGCCAGACAGGGAAGGTTGACTGAAGCTTTCTTT.

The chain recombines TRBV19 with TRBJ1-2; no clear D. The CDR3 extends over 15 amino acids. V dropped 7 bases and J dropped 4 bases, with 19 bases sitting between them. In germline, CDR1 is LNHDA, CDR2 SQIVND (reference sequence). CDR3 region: CASKISNELGYGYTF. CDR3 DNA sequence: TGTGCCAGTAAAATATCGAATGAGCTCGGCTATGGCTACACCTTC. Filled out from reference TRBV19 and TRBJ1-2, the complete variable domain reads DGGITQSPKYLFRKEGQNVTLSCEQNLNHDAMYWYRQDPGQGLRLIYYSQIVNDFQKGDIAEGYSVSREKKESFPLTVTSAQKNPTAFYLCASKISNELGYGYTFGSGTRLTVV.

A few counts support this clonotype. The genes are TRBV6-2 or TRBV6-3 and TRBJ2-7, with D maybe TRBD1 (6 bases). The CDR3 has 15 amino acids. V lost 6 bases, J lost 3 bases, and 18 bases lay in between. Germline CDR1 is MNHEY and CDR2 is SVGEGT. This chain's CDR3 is CASRTAGTRLYEQYF. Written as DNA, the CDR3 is TGTGCCAGCAGGACTGCCGGGACAAGACTCTACGAGCAGTACTTC.

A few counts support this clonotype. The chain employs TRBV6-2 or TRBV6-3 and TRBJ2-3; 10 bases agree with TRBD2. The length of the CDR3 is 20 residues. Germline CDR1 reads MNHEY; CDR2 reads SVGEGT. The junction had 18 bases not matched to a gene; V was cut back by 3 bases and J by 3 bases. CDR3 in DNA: TGTGCCAGCAGTTATGCGGCTAGCGGGAGTTTCGGCCGTGTGACAGATACGCAGTATTTT. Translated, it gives CASSYAASGSFGRVTDTQYF.

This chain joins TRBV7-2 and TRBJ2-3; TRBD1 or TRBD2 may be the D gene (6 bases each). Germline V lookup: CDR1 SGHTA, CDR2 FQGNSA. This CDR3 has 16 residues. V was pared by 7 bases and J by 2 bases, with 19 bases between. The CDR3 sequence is CASKSGGGHTTDTQYF. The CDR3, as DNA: TGTGCCAGCAAGTCAGGAGGGGGGCATACCACAGATACGCAGTATTTT.

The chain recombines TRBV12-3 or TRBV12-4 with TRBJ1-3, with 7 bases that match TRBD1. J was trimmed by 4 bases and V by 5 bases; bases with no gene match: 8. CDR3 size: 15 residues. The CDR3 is CASSPNRGYGNTIYF. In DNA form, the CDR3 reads TGTGCCAGCAGTCCAAACAGGGGTTACGGAAACACCATATATTTT.

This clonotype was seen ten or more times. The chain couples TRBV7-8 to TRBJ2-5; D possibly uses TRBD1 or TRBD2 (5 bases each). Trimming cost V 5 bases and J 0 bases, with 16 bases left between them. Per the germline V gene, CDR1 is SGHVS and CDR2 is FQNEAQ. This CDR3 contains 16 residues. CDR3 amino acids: CASSQRESGHQETQYF. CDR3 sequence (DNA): TGTGCCAGCAGCCAAAGGGAATCGGGGCACCAAGAGACCCAGTACTTC.

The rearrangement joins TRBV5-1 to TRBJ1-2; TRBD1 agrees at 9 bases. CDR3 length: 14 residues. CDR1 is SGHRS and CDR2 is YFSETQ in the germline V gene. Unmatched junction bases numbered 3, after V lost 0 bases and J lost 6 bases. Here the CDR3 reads CASSLAQGADGYTF. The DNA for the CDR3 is TGCGCCAGCAGCTTGGCACAGGGGGCAGATGGCTACACCTTC.

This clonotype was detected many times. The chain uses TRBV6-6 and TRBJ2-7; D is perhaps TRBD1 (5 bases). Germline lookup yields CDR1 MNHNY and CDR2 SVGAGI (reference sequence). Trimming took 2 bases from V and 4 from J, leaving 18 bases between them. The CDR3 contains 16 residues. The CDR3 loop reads CASSYNLQGPPYEQYF. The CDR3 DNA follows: TGTGCCAGCAGTTACAATCTCCAGGGCCCCCCTTACGAGCAGTACTTC.